This entry concerns a single TCR beta chain. Its antigen is unidentified. TCR beta library input comprised around 2.1 micrograms of genomic DNA from cryopreserved PBMCs. Data came from immunoSEQ multiplex PCR; TCRdb stores just in-frame clones and leaves some out. This repertoire shows around 310,000 clones, almost 80% found once; its top ten account for more than 6%. These data come from a study of cytotoxic CD8 clonotypes in ibrutinib-treated CLL. The CDR3 contains 19 residues. Germline V gene data show CDR1 as KGHSH and CDR2 as LQKENI. The J segment lost 2 bases and the V segment lost 2 bases, leaving 15 bases of the junction unmatched. Study findings and constraints: Clonality showed a rise at ibrutinib response that reversed toward baseline at progression.

The chain combines TRBV18 with TRBJ2-3; 8 nucleotides line up with TRBD2. The origin of this receptor is a human donor with chronic lymphocytic leukemia. The specimen was PBMCs, collected before ibrutinib treatment. The CDR3 nucleotides are TGTGCCAGCTCACCATTTCGGGAGGGAATCGCGATCCTCACAGATACGCAGTATTTT. This codes for CASSPFREGIAILTDTQYF.